This paragraph covers one TCR beta chain sequence. The sample belongs to a study of blood T cell repertoires in COVID-19. Study context: PBMCs, B-cell-depleted T cells, or T cells provided the cDNA or gDNA that made up the material.

In terms of age and location, participants ranged from roughly 18 to 95 years and lived in about 25 US areas. Participants were placed into cohorts based on the clinical history they reported. How the authors handled the data: Counts of nucleated cells, estimated from reference gene primer amplification, were obtained. Only in-frame clones appear in the TCRdb table, and some are missing; sequencing was by immunoSEQ multiplex PCR. Clone size and the V and J calls come from that table; the DNA yielded D and trimming. Here the sample spans about 170,000 clones, about 91% being singletons. This CDR3 is 20 amino acids long. Germline trimming cut 1 base from V and 1 base from J; bases unmatched to any gene: 12. The germline CDR1 and CDR2 sequences are LGHNA and YNFKEQ.

The chain links TRBV4-2 to TRBJ2-1; 11 bases are a match to TRBD2. The sample consisted of PBMCs or T cells enriched from blood (not recorded which). This clonotype originated in a woman between 18 and 29 years old who had recovered from COVID-19. CDR3 in DNA: TGTGCCAGCAGCCAAGGGCCTACTAGCGGGAGTTTGAGGTCCTACAATGAGCAGTTCTTC. It is translated as CASSQGPTSGSLRSYNEQFF.